Shown below are 29 T cell receptor beta chains from a single sample sequenced in a study of metastatic and nonmetastatic thyroid tumors. Each patient went into thyroid surgery without having received any treatment. TCRdb reanalyzed the PCR reads via MiXCR. The sample shows tens of thousands of clones, around 15% of them seen only once. Input material: tumor tissue. These receptors originate from a female donor with papillary thyroid cancer or a benign thyroid nodule (not recorded which). Some clones in this sample may be carry-over from other donors' samples.

By share, this clone ranks as medium-sized. The chain couples TRBV28 to TRBJ2-7, with D perhaps matching TRBD1 or TRBD2 (5 bases each). The germline V gene encodes CDR1 MDHEN and CDR2 SYDVKM. V dropped 5 bases and J dropped 4 bases, with 12 bases sitting between them. This CDR3 is 13 amino acids long. CDR3 nucleotide sequence: TGTGCCAGCAGTGGGGGTAGCAGGTACGAGCAGTACTTC. Its translation is CASSGGSRYEQYF.

This clone is classed as medium-sized. The chain is built from TRBV12-3 or TRBV12-4 and TRBJ2-1; the match to TRBD1 covers 7 bases. J gave up 6 bases and V 3 bases, and 8 bases lay outside the gene matches. The length of the CDR3 is 15 residues. The DNA for the CDR3 is TGTGCCAGCAGTTTCAGACAGGGAGTGGGCAATGAGCAGTTCTTC. This sequence encodes CASSFRQGVGNEQFF.

This clone was seen many times. The chain links TRBV7-9 to TRBJ2-2; D gene ambiguous. The V gene lost 6 bases and the J gene lost 0 bases, with 8 bases spanning the gap. Looked up from germline, CDR1 is SEHNR and CDR2 is FQNEAQ (reference sequence). This CDR3 has 14 amino acids. CDR3 in amino acids: CASSVGPNTGELFF. CDR3 DNA: TGTGCCAGCAGTGTCGGGCCGAACACCGGGGAGCTGTTTTTT.

This clone was counted at least ten times. The DNA for the CDR3 is TGCGCCAGCAGCTCGGACAGGGGTTACACTGAAGCTTTCTTT. Translation gives CASSSDRGYTEAFF. The V and J genes are TRBV5-1 and TRBJ1-1, with 9 positions matching TRBD1. The CDR3 consists of 14 residues. CDR1 and CDR2 (germline): SGHRS, YFSETQ. J was trimmed by 3 bases and V by 3 bases; bases with no gene match: 3. Drawing the rest from reference TRBV5-1 and TRBJ1-1, the complete variable domain is KAGVTQTPRYLIKTRGQQVTLSCSPISGHRSVSWYQQTPGQGLQFLFEYFSETQRNKGNFPGRFSGRQFSNSRSEMNVSTLELGDSALYLCASSSDRGYTEAFFGQGTRLTVV.

The chain employs TRBV30 and TRBJ2-1; 7 nucleotides agree with TRBD2. CDR3 length: 15 amino acids. The ends lost 6 bases at V and 6 bases at J; junction bases unmatched: 14. Germline lookup yields CDR1 GTSNPN and CDR2 SVGIG (reference sequence). The CDR3 spells CACTRSPGLLNEQFF. DNA for the CDR3: TGTGCCTGTACCCGCTCACCGGGACTACTCAATGAGCAGTTCTTC.

There are many counts of this clone. The CDR3 region is CASSVVGGYGYTF. CDR3 nucleotide sequence: TGTGCCAGCAGCGTAGTAGGGGGGTATGGCTACACCTTC. J is TRBJ1-2 and V is TRBV9; possibly TRBD1 for D (6 bases). The CDR3 totals 13 residues. Germline lookup yields CDR1 SGDLS and CDR2 YYNGEE. The V and J ends lost 0 bases and 5 bases respectively, with 8 bases between them.

This clone was observed many times. This chain links TRBV5-5 with TRBJ1-2; D is unresolved. V was shortened by 0 bases and J by 7 bases, with 7 bases between the two germline ends. Germline V gene sequence: CDR1 SGHKS, CDR2 YYEKEE (reference sequence). There are 12 residues in the CDR3. CDR3 nucleotide sequence: TGTGCCAGCAGCTTGGAGGGTTTTGGCTACACCTTC. Translation: CASSLEGFGYTF.

In this sample, this clone turned up many times. At one end the junction does not follow the germline gene, possibly because of a read error. The chain uses TRBV2 and TRBJ2-3; TRBD2 matches at 11 bases. CDR3 length: 15 residues. Germline-derived CDR1 and CDR2 are SNHLY and FYNNEI. The CDR3 bases are TGTGCCAGCAGCGCGGGACTAGCGGTAACAGATGCGCAGTATTTT. Amino acids: CASSAGLAVTDAQYF.

There are many counts of this clone. The CDR3 loop is CSVGLQGAKLFF. For the CDR3, the DNA is TGCAGCGTTGGGCTACAAGGTGCAAAACTGTTTTTT. The chain has TRBV29-1 and TRBJ1-4; D remains ambiguous. The germline CDR1 and CDR2 sequences are SQVTM and ANQGSEA. The CDR3 totals 12 residues. Trimming cost V 4 bases and J 10 bases, with 13 bases left between them.

V and J are TRBV27 and TRBJ1-2; a possible D gene is TRBD1 (6 bases). CDR1 and CDR2 from the germline V gene are MNHEY and SMNVEV (reference sequence). The CDR3 has 13 residues. V was trimmed by 6 bases and J by 4 bases, leaving 12 bases between them. The CDR3 DNA is TGTGCCAGCAGGGTGCAGGGGTCCTATGGCTACACCTTC. Translation: CASRVQGSYGYTF.

The chain joins TRBV19 to TRBJ1-5, with 8 bases fitting TRBD1. The V gene's germline CDR1 is LNHDA and CDR2 SQIVND (reference sequence). There are 18 residues in the CDR3. Germline trimming cut 10 bases from V and 2 bases from J; bases unmatched to any gene: 19. The CDR3 sequence: CATKSGTGGLVGNQPQHF. The CDR3 nucleotides are TGTGCCACCAAGAGCGGTACAGGGGGTTTAGTTGGCAATCAGCCCCAGCATTTT.

This clone was picked up many times. The V gene is TRBV5-5, the J gene TRBJ2-5; the match to TRBD1 covers 10 bases. The germline CDR1 and CDR2 sequences are SGHKS and YYEKEE (reference sequence). Trimming took 2 bases from V and 1 from J; bases not matched to a gene: 5. This CDR3 is 16 amino acids long. The CDR3 region is CASSLKTGGPQETQYF. The CDR3 coding sequence is TGTGCCAGCAGCTTAAAGACAGGGGGCCCCCAAGAGACCCAGTACTTC.

This clone was seen at least ten times. J is TRBJ1-2 and V is TRBV19, with TRBD1 as a possible D gene (6 bases). The germline CDR1 and CDR2 sequences are LNHDA and SQIVND (reference sequence). The CDR3 extends over 14 amino acids. The V gene lost 5 bases and the J gene lost 4 bases, with 14 bases spanning the gap. CDR3 residues: CASSYNRVPYGYTF. Here the CDR3 DNA reads TGTGCCAGTAGTTACAACAGGGTACCCTATGGCTACACCTTC.

This clone was observed a handful of times. Here the CDR3 omits its conserved ending phenylalanine or tryptophan, so a read error is the likely source. The chain employs TRBV18 and TRBJ1-6; D remains ambiguous. This CDR3 spans 13 amino acids. CDR1 and CDR2 (germline): KGHSH, LQKENI. V lost 6 bases to trimming and J lost 11 bases, with 14 bases between them. This CDR3 is CASSPPRVPPLHL. The CDR3 nucleotides read TGTGCCAGCTCCCCGCCTCGGGTGCCACCCCTCCACCTT.

V gene TRBV7-2 combines with J gene TRBJ1-2, with D possibly matching TRBD1 (6 bases). The germline CDR1 and CDR2 sequences are SGHTA and FQGNSA. The V and J ends lost 8 bases and 0 bases respectively, with 16 bases between them. The CDR3 totals 15 residues. As DNA, the CDR3 is TGTGCCAGCCGCCCCCAGGGGCAGGCTAACTATGGCTACACCTTC. It codes for CASRPQGQANYGYTF. Full variable domain (outside the CDR3, taken from reference TRBV7-2 and TRBJ1-2): GAGVSQSPSNKVTEKGKDVELRCDPISGHTALYWYRQSLGQGLEFLIYFQGNSAPDKSGLPSDRFSAERTGGSVSTLTIQRTQQEDSAVYLCASRPQGQANYGYTFGSGTRLTVV.

A word on this clone: A junction end diverges from the germline sequence, so it may reflect a read error. This chain joins TRBV7-7 and TRBJ2-7, with 8 bases lining up with TRBD1. Germline lookup yields CDR1 SSHAT and CDR2 FNYEAQ (reference sequence). The length of the CDR3 is 16 residues. The CDR3 here is CASILRLGQVASEQYF. DNA for the CDR3: TGTGCTAGCATCTTAAGACTGGGACAGGTGGCGAGCGAGCAGTACTTC.

This rearrangement joins TRBV7-3 to TRBJ2-7, with D unresolved. The CDR3 loop spans 14 amino acids. The V end lost 4 bases, the J end lost 2 bases, and 12 bases lay between the germline ends. Germline assignment: CDR1 SGHTA and CDR2 FQGTGA. The CDR3 DNA reads TGTGCCAGCAGCTCTTACAGTGTCCCCTACGAGCAGTACTTC. This translates into CASSSYSVPYEQYF.

Note on this clone: A much bigger clone sits one base away, suggesting this may be a read error. Likely a read error: the CDR3 ends without its conserved phenylalanine or tryptophan. V gene TRBV10-1 combines with J gene TRBJ1-6, with 7 bases that match TRBD1. Per germline, CDR1 WNHNN and CDR2 SYGVQD (reference sequence). The CDR3 has 14 residues. CDR3 in amino acids: CASRGTGENSTLHS. CDR3 bases: TGCGCCAGCAGGGGCACAGGGGAAAATTCAACCCTCCACTCT.

This clone came up many times. The CDR3 end shows no conserved phenylalanine or tryptophan, and so a read error is likely. The chain couples TRBV2 to TRBJ2-3, with TRBD1 matching 7 bases. Germline assignment: CDR1 SNHLY and CDR2 FYNNEI. J lost 0 bases, V lost 4 bases, and 4 bases had no gene match. The CDR3 has 15 residues. The CDR3 reads CASSVGQTSTDTQYS. CDR3 nucleotide sequence: TGTGCCAGCAGTGTGGGACAGACCAGCACAGATACGCAGTATTCT.

This clone has just a few counts. CDR3 residues: CSARTGFGQPQHF. DNA for the CDR3: TGCAGCGCGCGGACAGGGTTCGGTCAGCCCCAGCATTTT. V usage is TRBV29-1 and J usage is TRBJ1-5; 8 bases align to TRBD1. This CDR3 is 13 amino acids long. Trimming cost V 7 bases and J 6 bases; bases outside gene matches: 8. Germline V gives CDR1 SQVTM, CDR2 ANQGSEA.

This clone has at least ten counts. This chain uses TRBV11-1 with TRBJ2-2; TRBD2 aligns across 10 bases. Looked up from germline, CDR1 is SGHAT and CDR2 is FQDESV (reference sequence). The CDR3 covers 17 residues. V shed 3 bases and J 3 bases; nucleotides not matched to a gene: 7. The CDR3 nucleotides are TGTGCCAGCAGCTTCGGACTAGCGGCACTCTACACCGGGGAGCTGTTTTTT. It translates to CASSFGLAALYTGELFF.

This clone was seen repeatedly, ten times or more. This chain connects TRBV5-1 to TRBJ1-2; possible D gene TRBD1, 6 bases. The V end was cut by 0 bases, the J end by 5 bases, with 11 bases between. CDR1 SGHRS and CDR2 YFSETQ come from the germline V gene. CDR3 length equals 14 residues. The CDR3 spells CASSLAAGEYGYTF. The CDR3 DNA sequence: TGCGCCAGCAGCTTGGCCGCAGGGGAATATGGCTACACCTTC.

This clone was seen repeatedly, ten times or more. The CDR3 spells CSVAKGATAYEQYF. The CDR3 region has the DNA TGCAGCGTTGCGAAGGGCGCTACTGCCTACGAGCAGTACTTC. The rearrangement uses TRBV29-1 and TRBJ2-7, with D unresolved. Per the germline V gene, CDR1 is SQVTM and CDR2 is ANQGSEA. V was trimmed by 4 bases and J by 2 bases, leaving 15 bases between them. There are 14 residues in the CDR3.

The sample holds many counts of this clone. This may come from a read error, since a much larger clone is one base off. The J gene is TRBJ2-5, the V gene TRBV3-1, with a tentative D call TRBD2 (6 bases). CDR3 size: 17 residues. From germline, CDR1 is LGHDT and CDR2 YNNKEL (reference sequence). CDR3 sequence reads: CASSQALALKGRRTQCF. CDR3 bases: TGTGCCAGCAGCCAAGCGCTAGCGCTCAAGGGGAGGAGGACCCAGTGCTTC.

Many counts were recorded for this clone. This sequence joins TRBV7-6 and TRBJ2-7; no reliable D call. Looked up from germline, CDR1 is SGHVS and CDR2 is FNYEAQ. Deletions cut 1 base from V and 3 bases from J, with 10 bases between. The CDR3 is made up of 14 amino acids. For the CDR3, the DNA is TGTGCCAGCAGCTTAGAAGGCCAGTTCTACGAGCAGTACTTC. Translation gives CASSLEGQFYEQYF.

A remark on this clone: A much larger clone differs from this one at a single base, so this may be a read error. The V and J genes are TRBV7-9 and TRBJ1-1; D possibly corresponds to TRBD1 (6 bases). The CDR3 extends over 13 amino acids. V lost 4 bases to trimming and J lost 13 bases, with 19 bases between them. Germline assignment: CDR1 SEHNR and CDR2 FQNEAQ (reference sequence). The CDR3: CASSSGQSSEDFF. DNA of the CDR3: TGTGCCAGCAGCTCCGGACAGTCGTCTGAGGATTTCTTT.

This clone has at least ten counts. This sequence joins TRBV6-1 and TRBJ1-1, with 8 bases lining up with TRBD1. In germline, CDR1 is MNHNS, CDR2 SASEGT. The J segment lost 2 bases and the V segment lost 4 bases, leaving 3 bases of the junction unmatched. The CDR3 loop spans 14 amino acids. The CDR3 DNA sequence: TGTGCCAGCAGTGCCGGGACAGGAAACACTGAAGCTTTCTTT. Its protein is CASSAGTGNTEAFF.

This clone qualifies as medium-sized (0.01 to 0.1%). This chain connects TRBV27 to TRBJ2-6; D uncertain. Germline V CDR1 and CDR2: MNHEY, SMNVEV (reference sequence). With 5 bases removed from V and 4 bases from J, the gap between germline ends came to 12 bases. The CDR3 has 15 residues. CDR3 bases: TGTGCCAGCAGTCCTCAGCGTGGCGGGGCCAACGTCCTGACTTTC. Translation: CASSPQRGGANVLTF.

In its sample, this clone was seen many times. The chain recombines TRBV9 with TRBJ2-7, with no clear D. The CDR3 is made up of 15 amino acids. V was shortened by 0 bases and J by 6 bases, with 16 bases between the two germline ends. Germline V lookup: CDR1 SGDLS, CDR2 YYNGEE. The CDR3 nucleotides read TGTGCCAGCAGCGTAGATGGAAGCAGGAAGGTCGAGCAGTACTTC. Its translation: CASSVDGSRKVEQYF.